This T cell receptor beta chain was sequenced for a study of neurological immune-mediated disorders. This clonotype was detected ten times or more. Its antigen is not known. Study-wide points: CDR3 amino acid sequences of expanded clones were not shared across subjects, a result suggesting private repertoires in all groups.

Unsorted libraries were generated from 2 million PBMCs. These cells had been stored in RNAlater at -80 C. Each TCR transcript was tagged with a 10-nucleotide random UMI during 5'RACE. Whenever a sequencing run was performed, it yielded over 170 million TCR-beta sequences from 15-18 subjects. Using its own MiXCR run on the 5' RACE reads, TCRdb lists one record per CDR3 protein. The sample shows 20,000 to 25,000 distinct CDR3 sequences, 10% to 15% of them seen only once. V was shortened by 2 bases and J by 6 bases, with 8 bases between the two germline ends. Germline V gene data show CDR1 as DFQATT and CDR2 as SNEGSKA (reference sequence). This CDR3 is 11 amino acids long.

This receptor was identified in a woman aged 60 to 75 with HTLV-1-associated myelopathy (HAM/TSP). Sequencing input: PBMCs. The chain combines TRBV20-1 with TRBJ2-7, with D possibly matching TRBD1 (6 bases). Here the CDR3 reads CSARRGFEQYF. In nucleotides, the CDR3 is TGCAGTGCTAGAAGGGGGTTCGAGCAGTACTTC.